This T cell receptor (beta chain) was retrieved from a study of blood T cells in healthy people across ages. This clonotype was detected a few times. The CDR3 covers 16 residues. Trimming removed 6 bases at V and 1 base at J, with 18 bases between. Germline V gene lookup returns CDR1 SQVTM and CDR2 ANQGSEA. Together with a sample-barcoded 5' primer, a J-beta primer mix was included in a second PCR lasting roughly 6 to 12 cycles. A single record per CDR3 protein comes from TCRdb applying MiXCR to the 5' RACE reads. The table shows 600,000 to 850,000 distinct CDR3 sequences, with 25% occurring only once. Another study also made use of these data, one on T cells of mothers and their children. That paper adds: Whether pairs are related or unrelated, thymic selection shapes their TCR recombination output in much the same way.

This chain connects TRBV29-1 to TRBJ2-2, with D unclear. Sample: blood. The source of this sequence is a boy between 10 and 17 years old in good health. CDR3 DNA: TGCAGCGTCGTGTTCTTAGGCGGCAGGAACACCGGGGAGCTGTTTTTT. It specifies CSVVFLGGRNTGELFF.